This T cell receptor beta chain stems from a study of blood T cell repertoires in COVID-19. Assay used: immunoSEQ multiplex PCR; TCRdb lists only in-frame clones, some missing. The profile covers about 230,000 clones, with around four fifths appearing a single time and 8.6% taken by the ten largest. This CDR3 comprises 15 residues. V was clipped by 6 bases and J by 0 bases, with 12 bases between them. Germline V gene lookup returns CDR1 LNHDA and CDR2 SQIVND (reference sequence). This clonotype was obtained from a man aged 40-49 years with active or convalescent COVID-19. This chain joins TRBV19 and TRBJ1-5; D is perhaps TRBD1 (6 bases). The sample was peripheral blood. CDR3: CASRTGTNSNQPQHF. The CDR3 DNA is TGTGCCAGTAGAACCGGGACAAATAGCAATCAGCCCCAGCATTTT. Full variable domain (missing parts from reference TRBV19 and TRBJ1-5): DGGITQSPKYLFRKEGQNVTLSCEQNLNHDAMYWYRQDPGQGLRLIYYSQIVNDFQKGDIAEGYSVSREKKESFPLTVTSAQKNPTAFYLCASRTGTNSNQPQHFGDGTRLSIL.